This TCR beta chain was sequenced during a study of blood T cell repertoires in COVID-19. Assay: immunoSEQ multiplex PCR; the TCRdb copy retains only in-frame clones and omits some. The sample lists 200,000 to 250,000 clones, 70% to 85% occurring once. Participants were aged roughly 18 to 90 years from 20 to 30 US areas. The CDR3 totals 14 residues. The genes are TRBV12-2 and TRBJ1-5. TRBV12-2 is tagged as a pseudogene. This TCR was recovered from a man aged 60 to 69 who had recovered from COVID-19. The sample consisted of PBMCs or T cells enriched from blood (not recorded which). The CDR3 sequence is CASRSSISNQPQHF. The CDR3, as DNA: TGTGCAAGTCGGAGCTCAATTAGCAATCAGCCCCAGCATTTT.